Ten or more counts support the clone carrying this TCR beta chain. What it binds is unknown. Individual cDNA molecules were tagged with unique molecular identifiers, the study reported. A single record per CDR3 protein comes from TCRdb applying MiXCR to the 5' RACE reads. The sample yields around 77,000 distinct CDR3 sequences, about 14% seen once. From germline, CDR1 is SGHNT and CDR2 YYREEE (reference sequence). The J segment lost 0 bases and the V segment lost 5 bases, leaving 6 bases of the junction unmatched. This CDR3 has 15 amino acids. This record comes from a study of early T cells in non-severe SARS-CoV-2 infection. Study results and limitations: VDJdb matching favored anti-spike CD8 responses, missing private and CD4 specificities.

Sequences were derived from whole blood, sampled at baseline. The receptor was derived from an adult who was a healthcare worker with PCR-confirmed SARS-CoV-2 infection or an uninfected control (not recorded which). The chain has TRBV5-4 and TRBJ2-3; 7 nucleotides match TRBD1. The CDR3 is CASSSGTESTDTQYF. The CDR3 DNA reads TGTGCCAGCAGTTCCGGGACAGAGAGCACAGATACGCAGTATTTT.